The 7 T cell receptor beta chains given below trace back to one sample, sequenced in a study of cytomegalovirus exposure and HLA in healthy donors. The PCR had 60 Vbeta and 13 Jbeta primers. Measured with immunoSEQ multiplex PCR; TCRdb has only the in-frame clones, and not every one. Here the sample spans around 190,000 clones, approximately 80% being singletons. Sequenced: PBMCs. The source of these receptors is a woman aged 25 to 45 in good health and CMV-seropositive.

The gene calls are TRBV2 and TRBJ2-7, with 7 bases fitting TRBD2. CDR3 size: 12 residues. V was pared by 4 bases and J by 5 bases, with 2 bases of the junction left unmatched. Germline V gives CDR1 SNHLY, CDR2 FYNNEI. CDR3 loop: CASSGLADEQYF. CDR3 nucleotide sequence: TGTGCCAGCAGTGGACTAGCCGACGAGCAGTACTTC.

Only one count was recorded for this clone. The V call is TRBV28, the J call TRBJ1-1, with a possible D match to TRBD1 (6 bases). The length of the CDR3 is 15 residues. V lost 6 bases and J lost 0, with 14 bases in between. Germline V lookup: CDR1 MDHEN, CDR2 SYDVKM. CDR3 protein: CASRSRQDLNTEAFF. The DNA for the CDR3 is TGTGCCAGCAGGTCTAGACAGGACTTGAACACTGAAGCTTTCTTT. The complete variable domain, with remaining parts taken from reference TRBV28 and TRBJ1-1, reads DVKVTQSSRYLVKRTGEKVFLECVQDMDHENMFWYRQDPGLGLRLIYFSYDVKMKEKGDIPEGYSVSREKKERFSLILESASTNQTSMYLCASRSRQDLNTEAFFGQGTRLTVV.

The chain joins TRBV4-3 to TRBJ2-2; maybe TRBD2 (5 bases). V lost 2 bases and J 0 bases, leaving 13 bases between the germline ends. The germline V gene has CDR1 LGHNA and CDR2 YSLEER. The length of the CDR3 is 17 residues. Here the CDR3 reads CASSQRPPGSNTGELFF. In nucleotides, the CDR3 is TGCGCCAGCAGCCAACGGCCCCCGGGGTCGAACACCGGGGAGCTGTTTTTT.

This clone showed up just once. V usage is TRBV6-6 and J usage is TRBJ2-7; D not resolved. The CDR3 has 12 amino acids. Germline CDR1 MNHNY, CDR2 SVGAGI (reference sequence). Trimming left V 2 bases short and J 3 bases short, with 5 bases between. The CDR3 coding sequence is TGTGCCAGCAGTTACCCAGACTACGAGCAGTACTTC. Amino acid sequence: CASSYPDYEQYF.

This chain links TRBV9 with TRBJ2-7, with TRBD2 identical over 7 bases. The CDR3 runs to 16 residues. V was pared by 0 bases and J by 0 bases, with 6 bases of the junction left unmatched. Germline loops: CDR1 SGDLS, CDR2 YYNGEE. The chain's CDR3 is CASSVESGVDSYEQYF. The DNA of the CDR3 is TGTGCCAGCAGCGTAGAGAGCGGGGTTGACTCCTACGAGCAGTACTTC. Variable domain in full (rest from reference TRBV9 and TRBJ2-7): DSGVTQTPKHLITATGQRVTLRCSPRSGDLSVYWYQQSLDQGLQFLIQYYNGEERAKGNILERFSAQQFPDLHSELNLSSLELGDSALYFCASSVESGVDSYEQYFGPGTRLTVT.

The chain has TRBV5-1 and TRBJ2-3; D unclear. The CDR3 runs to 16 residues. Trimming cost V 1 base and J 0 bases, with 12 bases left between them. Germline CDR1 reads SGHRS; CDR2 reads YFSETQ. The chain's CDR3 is CASSLSPASSTDTQYF. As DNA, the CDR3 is TGCGCCAGCAGCTTGAGCCCCGCTTCTAGCACAGATACGCAGTATTTT.

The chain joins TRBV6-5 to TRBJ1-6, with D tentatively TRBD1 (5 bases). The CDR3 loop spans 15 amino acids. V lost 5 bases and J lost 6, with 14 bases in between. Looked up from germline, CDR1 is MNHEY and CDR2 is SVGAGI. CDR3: CASSGAWAINSPLHF. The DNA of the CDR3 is TGTGCCAGCAGTGGGGCCTGGGCGATTAATTCACCCCTCCACTTT.